This T cell receptor (beta chain) was captured by sequencing in a study of T cells expressing NK-cell markers. With the 5' RACE reads reprocessed, TCRdb shows one record per CDR3 protein and no DNA. The sample's table shows roughly 180,000 distinct CDR3 sequences. CDR3 length: 14 residues. The germline V gene encodes CDR1 MNHNS and CDR2 SASEGT. The sequencing input was blood T cells: a sorted CD56 or NKG2C T cell subset, CD4+ or CD8+ T cells, or bulk PBMC T cells (not recorded which). This chain uses TRBV6-1 with TRBJ1-1; there is no DNA to check the TCRdb D call of TRBD1. The TCR originated in a woman between 18 and 70 years old in good health. CDR3 protein: CASTADRGDTEAFF.